These T cell receptor beta chains were read from a single sample in a study of cytomegalovirus exposure and HLA in healthy donors. Sequencing used immunoSEQ multiplex PCR; TCRdb keeps in-frame clones, though not all of them. Seen here are 130,000 to 150,000 clones, about 80% observed once, and the top ten hold 5.5% to 6%. The specimen was PBMCs. These receptors were collected from a man aged 30 to 45 in good health and CMV-seropositive. Each CDR3 is given with its conserved first and last residue. Fields, in order: D gene, V gene, CDR3 length, clone size, J gene, CDR3 DNA, CDR3 protein. A D gene is named only where the DNA matches it firmly. Expanded clones get a size class; other rows say once, few or many, or leave the size out.

D: -
V: TRBV7-2
length: 14
size: few
J: TRBJ1-3
DNA: TGTGCCAGCAGCTCACAGGATAGAGGAAACACCATATATTTT
CDR3: CASSSQDRGNTIYF

D: -
V: TRBV28
length: 15
size: -
J: TRBJ1-2
DNA: TGTGCCAGCAATAGTGAAAGGGGGTTGGGTTATGGCTACACCTTC
CDR3: CASNSERGLGYGYTF

D: TRBD2
V: TRBV7-2
length: 14
size: -
J: TRBJ2-5
DNA: TGTGCCAGCAGCCAAAGAGCGGGGGCGGAGACCCAGTACTTC
CDR3: CASSQRAGAETQYF

D: -
V: TRBV28
length: 12
size: -
J: TRBJ2-7
DNA: TGTGCCAGCAGTTCAAACTCCTACGAGCAGTACTTC
CDR3: CASSSNSYEQYF

D: TRBD1
V: TRBV6-6
length: 11
size: once
J: TRBJ2-7
DNA: TGTGCCAGCTCGGGACAGTTCGAGCAGTACTTC
CDR3: CASSGQFEQYF

D: TRBD2
V: TRBV5-1
length: 16
size: -
J: TRBJ2-2
DNA: TGCGCCAGCAGCCCTCGGGGGGGGCCGAACACCGGGGAGCTGTTTTTT
CDR3: CASSPRGGPNTGELFF

D: -
V: TRBV4-1
length: 17
size: -
J: TRBJ1-3
DNA: TGCGCCAGCAGCCTAAAAGCAGGGAAGATCTCTGGAAACACCATATATTTT
CDR3: CASSLKAGKISGNTIYF

D: -
V: TRBV7-2
length: 15
size: -
J: TRBJ1-5
DNA: TGTGCCAGCAGCTTGGGTCGCGGGATTAATCAGCCCCAGCATTTT
CDR3: CASSLGRGINQPQHF

D: TRBD1
V: TRBV28
length: 17
size: -
J: TRBJ1-5
DNA: TGTGCCAGCAGTTTCCTCCAGGGGGCGGGAGGCAATCAGCCCCAGCATTTT
CDR3: CASSFLQGAGGNQPQHF

D: -
V: TRBV5-4
length: 12
size: -
J: TRBJ1-2
DNA: TGTGCCAGCAGCATGGACATAAATGGCTACACCTTC
CDR3: CASSMDINGYTF

D: -
V: TRBV4-1
length: 15
size: -
J: TRBJ2-1
DNA: TGCGCCAGCAGCCAAAGGGGGGGGGATTTCTATGAGCAGTTCTTC
CDR3: CASSQRGGDFYEQFF

D: -
V: TRBV19
length: 15
size: -
J: TRBJ1-2
DNA: TGTGCCAGTAGTGCGCTCAACAGGGCCTACTATGGCTACACCTTC
CDR3: CASSALNRAYYGYTF

D: -
V: TRBV30
length: 14
size: -
J: TRBJ2-7
DNA: TGTGCCTGGAGGCACTCCGGGTCCGACGGCGAGCAGTACTTC
CDR3: CAWRHSGSDGEQYF

D: -
V: TRBV28
length: 11
size: once
J: TRBJ2-7
DNA: TGTGCCAGCACCAGGGCCTACGAGCAGTACTTC
CDR3: CASTRAYEQYF

D: TRBD1
V: TRBV19
length: 15
size: -
J: TRBJ1-2
DNA: TGTGCCAGTAGTATCCTACCGGGGACAGCCGATGGCTACACCTTC
CDR3: CASSILPGTADGYTF

D: -
V: TRBV5-1
length: 16
size: -
J: TRBJ1-3
DNA: TGCGCCAGCAGCACCTCAGGGGCTTCCTCTGGAAACACCATATATTTT
CDR3: CASSTSGASSGNTIYF

D: -
V: TRBV7-9
length: 15
size: -
J: TRBJ2-5
DNA: TGTGCCAGCAGCTTAGCCTTGGCAGGGGGGGAGACCCAGTACTTC
CDR3: CASSLALAGGETQYF

D: -
V: TRBV27
length: 15
size: -
J: TRBJ2-5
DNA: TGTGCCAGCAGCTTCCTCTCTAGCTTTTCAGAGACCCAGTACTTC
CDR3: CASSFLSSFSETQYF

D: -
V: TRBV18
length: 14
size: -
J: TRBJ2-2
DNA: TGTGCCAGCTCACCTGAAAGCGGCACCGGGGAGCTGTTTTTT
CDR3: CASSPESGTGELFF

D: -
V: TRBV9
length: 15
size: -
J: TRBJ1-1
DNA: TGTGCCAGCAGCGTAGCCCTGGCAGGGAATCTGGATGCTTTCTTT
CDR3: CASSVALAGNLDAFF

D: -
V: TRBV5-5
length: 15
size: -
J: TRBJ1-1
DNA: TGTGCCAGCAGCTTGATTCCGGCGGAAAACACTGAAGCTTTCTTT
CDR3: CASSLIPAENTEAFF

D: TRBD2
V: TRBV27
length: 14
size: -
J: TRBJ2-7
DNA: TGTGCCAGCAGACTAGCGGGGGGGCCGTACGAGCAGTACTTC
CDR3: CASRLAGGPYEQYF

D: -
V: TRBV7-9
length: 15
size: -
J: TRBJ1-1
DNA: TGTGCCAGCAGCCTGGTTCCAGGGTTGAACACTGAAGCTTTCTTT
CDR3: CASSLVPGLNTEAFF

D: -
V: TRBV4-3
length: 16
size: -
J: TRBJ2-2
DNA: TGCGCCAGCAGCCAACTAGCGTTCGCGAACACCGGGGAGCTGTTTTTT
CDR3: CASSQLAFANTGELFF

D: -
V: TRBV25-1
length: 14
size: -
J: TRBJ1-5
DNA: TGTGCCAGCAGTGAATGGGGAGACAATCAGCCCCAGCATTTT
CDR3: CASSEWGDNQPQHF

D: TRBD1
V: TRBV5-1
length: 13
size: -
J: TRBJ2-4
DNA: TGCGCCAGCAGCGCGACAGGGAGTGACATTCAGTACTTC
CDR3: CASSATGSDIQYF

D: TRBD1
V: TRBV6-5
length: 15
size: -
J: TRBJ1-3
DNA: TGTGCCAGCAGTCGAGGGGGCGCATCTGGAAACACCATATATTTT
CDR3: CASSRGGASGNTIYF

D: -
V: TRBV5-4
length: 14
size: -
J: TRBJ1-1
DNA: TGTGCCAGCAGTTCTGGGAGGCCCTTGACTGAAGCTTTCTTT
CDR3: CASSSGRPLTEAFF

D: -
V: TRBV5-4
length: 15
size: -
J: TRBJ2-7
DNA: TGTGCCAGCAGCCTGCGGGAACAGGGGTTCTACGAGCAGTACTTC
CDR3: CASSLREQGFYEQYF

D: TRBD1
V: TRBV4-1
length: 14
size: -
J: TRBJ1-5
DNA: TGCGCCAGCAGCCAAGGACAGGGCTGGGAGCCCCAGCATTTT
CDR3: CASSQGQGWEPQHF

D: TRBD2
V: TRBV27
length: 16
size: -
J: TRBJ2-7
DNA: TGTGCCAGCAGTTTACAGGGGGGCGGGGGGGCCTACGAGCAGTACTTC
CDR3: CASSLQGGGGAYEQYF

D: TRBD2
V: TRBV5-5
length: 15
size: -
J: TRBJ2-3
DNA: TGTGCCAGCAGCTCTTTAGGCGGGAGTAGAGATACGCAGTATTTT
CDR3: CASSSLGGSRDTQYF

D: TRBD1
V: TRBV4-3
length: 17
size: -
J: TRBJ1-6
DNA: TGCGCCAGCAGCCAATCGACAGGGAGCTCCTATAATTCACCCCTCCACTTT
CDR3: CASSQSTGSSYNSPLHF

D: TRBD1
V: TRBV2
length: 13
size: -
J: TRBJ1-1
DNA: TGTGCCAGCAGAATTAACAGGGGCACTGAAGCTTTCTTT
CDR3: CASRINRGTEAFF

D: -
V: TRBV5-1
length: 14
size: -
J: TRBJ1-2
DNA: TGCGCCAGCAGCCCAAGTTACGGGGACTATGGCTACACCTTC
CDR3: CASSPSYGDYGYTF

D: -
V: TRBV6-1
length: 17
size: -
J: TRBJ1-5
DNA: TGTGCCAGCAGTGAGAGGGGACCCAGGGACTCTAATCAGCCCCAGCATTTT
CDR3: CASSERGPRDSNQPQHF

D: -
V: TRBV30
length: 14
size: -
J: TRBJ1-4
DNA: TGTGCCTGGAGTGTCAGGGCATCCTCTGAAAAACTGTTTTTT
CDR3: CAWSVRASSEKLFF

D: TRBD2
V: TRBV13
length: 15
size: -
J: TRBJ2-5
DNA: TGTGCCAGCAGCTTACGCGCGGGAGTTACTGAGACCCAGTACTTC
CDR3: CASSLRAGVTETQYF

D: TRBD2
V: TRBV5-1
length: 15
size: -
J: TRBJ2-3
DNA: TGCGCCAGCAGCCCCCGAGCGGGATGGACAGATACGCAGTATTTT
CDR3: CASSPRAGWTDTQYF

D: TRBD1
V: TRBV5-4
length: 14
size: -
J: TRBJ2-7
DNA: TGTGCCAGCAGCCACCGGGACAGGGGATACGAGCAGTACTTC
CDR3: CASSHRDRGYEQYF

D: TRBD1
V: TRBV7-6
length: 14
size: -
J: TRBJ2-5
DNA: TGTGCCAGCAGCAGACAGGGGACATTGAAGACCCAGTACTTC
CDR3: CASSRQGTLKTQYF

D: TRBD2
V: TRBV6-5
length: 15
size: -
J: TRBJ2-5
DNA: TGTGCCAGCAGTTACTCCGGGACTAGCAGGGAGACCCAGTACTTC
CDR3: CASSYSGTSRETQYF

D: TRBD1
V: TRBV6-1
length: 14
size: -
J: TRBJ1-1
DNA: TGTGCCAGCGACCGGGACAGGGGGTACACTGAAGCTTTCTTT
CDR3: CASDRDRGYTEAFF

D: -
V: TRBV5-1
length: 15
size: -
J: TRBJ2-5
DNA: TGCGCCAGCAGCCCAGGACGGGGGGCCCAAGAGACCCAGTACTTC
CDR3: CASSPGRGAQETQYF